This entry concerns a single TCR beta chain. This sample was included in a study of blood T cell repertoires in COVID-19. The CDR3 is made up of 16 amino acids. V lost 4 bases to trimming and J lost 3 bases, with 19 bases between them. CDR1 is SGHTA, CDR2 FQGNSA, per germline. Repertoires were generated with immunoSEQ multiplex PCR, while TCRdb's copy carries only in-frame clones and drops some. The sample records tens of thousands of clones, 85% to 90% being singletons. Sequencing input: peripheral blood. The rearrangement joins TRBV7-2 to TRBJ2-7; the D gene is possibly TRBD1 (6 bases). This clonotype was sampled from a human donor with active COVID-19. The donor label of this sample is uncertain. CDR3 DNA: TGTGCCAGCAGCTCCCTCGCGACAGGTAGGAGCTACGAGCAGTACTTC. It encodes CASSSLATGRSYEQYF.